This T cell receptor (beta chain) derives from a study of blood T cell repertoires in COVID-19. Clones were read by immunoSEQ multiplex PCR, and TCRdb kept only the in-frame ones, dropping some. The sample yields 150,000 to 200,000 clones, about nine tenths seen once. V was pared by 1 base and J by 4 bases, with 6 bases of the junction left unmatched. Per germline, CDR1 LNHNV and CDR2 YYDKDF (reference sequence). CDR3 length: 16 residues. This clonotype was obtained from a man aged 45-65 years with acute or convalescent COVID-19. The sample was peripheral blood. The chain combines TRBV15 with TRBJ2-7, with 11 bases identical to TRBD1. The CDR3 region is CATSRGKGQGAYEQYF. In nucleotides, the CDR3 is TGTGCCACCAGCAGAGGGAAAGGACAGGGGGCTTACGAGCAGTACTTC.